These T cell receptor beta chains were read from a single sample in a study of PD-L1 blockade in urothelial cancer. Profiled with immunoSEQ multiplex PCR; TCRdb holds only in-frame clones, not every one. The table records about 38,000 clones, about 82% of them present only once. The material sequenced was PBMCs, taken around atezolizumab (anti-PD-L1) treatment. The receptor set was obtained from an elderly man with urothelial cancer. CDR3s include the opening cysteine and the closing phenylalanine or tryptophan. The D gene is left open where the match is weak. Size is omitted from some rows. Given values are once, few, many or a class for expanded clones.

V	D	size	J	DNA	CDR3
TRBV7-8	NA	NA	TRBJ2-7	TGTGCCAGCAGCAAAAATCGGGTAGGAGGGTCCTACGAGCAGTACTTC	CASSKNRVGGSYEQYF
TRBV28	TRBD2	NA	TRBJ2-7	TGTGCCAGCGGTCGGGGGGGGCTCGACTACGAGCAGTACTTC	CASGRGGLDYEQYF
TRBV30	NA	NA	TRBJ2-1	TGTGCATGTAACAGGGCCTCCTACAATGAGCAGTTCTTC	CACNRASYNEQFF
TRBV4-1	NA	NA	TRBJ1-1	TGCGCCAGCAGGCAGGGCGACGGGAGGACTGAAGCTTTCTTT	CASRQGDGRTEAFF
TRBV29-1	NA	NA	TRBJ2-1	TGCAGCGTTGAAGGCGCGGCCGAGAGCTCCTACAATGAGCAGTTCTTC	CSVEGAAESSYNEQFF
TRBV12-5	TRBD2	NA	TRBJ2-3	TGTGCTAGTGGTTCTGGACTAGCGGGAGATACGCAGTATTTT	CASGSGLAGDTQYF
TRBV5-1	NA	NA	TRBJ1-1	TGCGCCAGCAGCTTGGAGGGCCAGAGGGTTAAAGCTTTCTTT	CASSLEGQRVKAFF
TRBV7-2	TRBD1	NA	TRBJ1-2	TGTGCCAGCAGCTTATTGCCCTCCCTGACAGGGAGCTATGGCTACACCTTC	CASSLLPSLTGSYGYTF
TRBV7-9	NA	NA	TRBJ1-3	TGTGCCAGCAGAGCCTCTGGAAACACCATATATTTT	CASRASGNTIYF
TRBV25-1	TRBD1	NA	TRBJ2-5	TGTGCCAGCAGTGAATTTCCGGGACAGGGGTCCCCCCAAGAGACCCAGTACTTC	CASSEFPGQGSPQETQYF
TRBV12-5	TRBD1	once	TRBJ1-2	TGTGCTAGTGGTTTGGTACACGGACAGGGTACGGGTGGCTACACCTTC	CASGLVHGQGTGGYTF
TRBV10-3	NA	few	TRBJ2-1	TGTGCCATCAGTGATGGCGGGAAGTTCTACAATGAGCAGTTCTTC	CAISDGGKFYNEQFF
TRBV10-1	TRBD1	NA	TRBJ2-5	TGCGCCAGTTCTAAAGCAGGGACAGACCAAGAGACCCAGTACTTC	CASSKAGTDQETQYF
TRBV7-9	TRBD2	NA	TRBJ2-7	TGTGCCAGCAGCCCGGGAGGTTCAGCAATTAGATTCTCCTACGAGCAGTACTTC	CASSPGGSAIRFSYEQYF
TRBV29-1	NA	once	TRBJ1-2	TGCAGCGTTAACCCAGGGCTCTATGGCTACACCTTC	CSVNPGLYGYTF
TRBV9	NA	NA	TRBJ2-7	TGTGCCAGCAGCGTAGGGGCAGGCAGCTCCTACGAGCAGTACTTC	CASSVGAGSSYEQYF
TRBV28	NA	NA	TRBJ1-5	TGTGCCAGCAGTTGGCAGGTCAATCAGCCCCAGCATTTT	CASSWQVNQPQHF
TRBV28	TRBD2	NA	TRBJ2-7	TGTGCCAGCAGCCCGCCTAGCGGTTACTCCTACGAGCAGTACTTC	CASSPPSGYSYEQYF
TRBV28	TRBD2	NA	TRBJ2-3	TGTGCCAGCAGCCCGGCCCGGACTAGCGGGAGGGCAGATACGCAGTATTTT	CASSPARTSGRADTQYF
TRBV10-3	NA	NA	TRBJ1-2	TGTGCCATCAGTGACCTGGGGGGAAGAAACTATGGCTACACCTTC	CAISDLGGRNYGYTF
TRBV5-1	TRBD1	NA	TRBJ2-2	TGCGCCAGCAGCTTGCGACAGGGGAGGACCGGGGAGCTGTTTTTT	CASSLRQGRTGELFF
TRBV10-2	NA	NA	TRBJ1-2	TGCGCCAGCAGTGATAGGGAGGGGAGCGGCTACACCTTC	CASSDREGSGYTF